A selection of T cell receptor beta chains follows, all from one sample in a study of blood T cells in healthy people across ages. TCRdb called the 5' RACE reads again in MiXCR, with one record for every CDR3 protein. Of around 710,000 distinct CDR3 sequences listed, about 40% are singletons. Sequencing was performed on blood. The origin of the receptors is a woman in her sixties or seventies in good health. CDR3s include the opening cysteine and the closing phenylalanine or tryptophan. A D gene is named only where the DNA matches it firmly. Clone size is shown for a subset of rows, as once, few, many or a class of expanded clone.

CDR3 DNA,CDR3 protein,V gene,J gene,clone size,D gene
TGCGCCAGCAGCCAAGAATCTAGCGGGAAAGAGCAGTACTTC,CASSQESSGKEQYF,TRBV4-1,TRBJ2-5,NA,TRBD2
TGTGCCAGCAGTCTAGACAGGGGAGGGTATGGCTACACCTTC,CASSLDRGGYGYTF,TRBV27,TRBJ1-2,few,TRBD1
TGTGTCAGCAGCCATTTCTCGGGACTAGCGGGAGCTATCACAGATACGCAGTATTTT,CVSSHFSGLAGAITDTQYF,TRBV4-2,TRBJ2-3,NA,TRBD2
TGCGGTGCCCTCTCGCGGGAGGGAGATCGCACAGATACGCAGTATTTT,CGALSREGDRTDTQYF,TRBV20-1,TRBJ2-3,NA,TRBD2
TGTGCCAGCACCCAAGGGGACCCCGCGACTTCGCAGTATTTT,CASTQGDPATSQYF,TRBV28,TRBJ2-3,few,NA
TGCGCCAGCTCAAACCAGGGACAGGGCGCCGATACGCAGTATTTT,CASSNQGQGADTQYF,TRBV5-1,TRBJ2-3,few,TRBD1
TGTGCCAGCAGTGACAGACCCCAAGAGACCCAGTACTTC,CASSDRPQETQYF,TRBV2,TRBJ2-5,NA,NA
TGTGCCAGCAGTTCACAGGCCGCTGGGGTTGGCACAGATACGCAGTATTTT,CASSSQAAGVGTDTQYF,TRBV12-3/TRBV12-4,TRBJ2-3,few,NA
TGCAGCGTCGTACTCGGGGGGGGGCGGGAACTTTGGGTTGAGCAGTTCTTC,CSVVLGGGRELWVEQFF,TRBV29-1,TRBJ2-1,NA,TRBD2
TGTGCCAGCAGCGTAGCCCATGAGCAGTTCTTC,CASSVAHEQFF,TRBV9,TRBJ2-1,few,NA
TGTGCCAGCAGCATTGGAGGGGGAGATACGCAGTATTTT,CASSIGGGDTQYF,TRBV21-1,TRBJ2-3,NA,NA
TGCAGTGCTAGAGATTCTCCGGGAGGACTAGCCTCCTACGAGCAGTACTTC,CSARDSPGGLASYEQYF,TRBV20-1,TRBJ2-7,NA,TRBD2
TGCAGTGCTAGAGACCCCCAGGGTAGCGGTTCCTACGAGCAGTACTTC,CSARDPQGSGSYEQYF,TRBV20-1,TRBJ2-7,many,NA
TGCAGCGTTTTAGGGGGCTCTAACAATGAGCAGTTCTTC,CSVLGGSNNEQFF,TRBV29-1,TRBJ2-1,NA,TRBD1
TGTGCCAGCAGGGGTCTGCCCATCGGTTTCAATGAGCAGTTCTTC,CASRGLPIGFNEQFF,TRBV2,TRBJ2-1,NA,NA
TGTGCCAGCAGTGGAAATGAGAACGAAAAACTGTTTTTT,CASSGNENEKLFF,TRBV2,TRBJ1-4,NA,NA
TGTGCCAGCAGCCCAGACCTGGACAGGGAGAACACTGAAGCTTTCTTT,CASSPDLDRENTEAFF,TRBV7-2,TRBJ1-1,NA,TRBD1
TGTGCCAGCAGTTACGGGACGGATTCCTACGAGCAGTACTTC,CASSYGTDSYEQYF,TRBV6-5,TRBJ2-7,NA,NA
TGTGCCAGCAGCGACGAGACCGGGTACGAGCAGTACTTC,CASSDETGYEQYF,TRBV7-9,TRBJ2-7,NA,NA
TGTGCCACCAGTGACAATAGGGTTGGAGAGACCCAGTACTTC,CATSDNRVGETQYF,TRBV24-1,TRBJ2-5,few,NA
TGCAGTGCAGAGGAATGGACAGGGGTGGGCTACACCTTC,CSAEEWTGVGYTF,TRBV20-1,TRBJ1-2,NA,TRBD1
TGTGCCAGCAGTGAAGGAGGGCAGGGCCCGCAAGAGACCCAGTACTTC,CASSEGGQGPQETQYF,TRBV25-1,TRBJ2-5,NA,NA
TGCAGCGTTACGGACAGGGGGGGTAACAATGAGCAGTTCTTC,CSVTDRGGNNEQFF,TRBV29-1,TRBJ2-1,many,TRBD1
TGTGCCAGCTGTTTACATACAGGGCTCCAAGAGACCCAGTACTTC,CASCLHTGLQETQYF,TRBV27,TRBJ2-5,NA,NA
TGTGCCAGCAGCTTATTCCCCGTCGGTACTTTACAAGAGACCCAGTACTTC,CASSLFPVGTLQETQYF,TRBV7-9,TRBJ2-5,NA,NA
TGTGCCAGCAGCCAAGAGGGACCGGGACTAGCAGGCTACGAGCAGTACTTC,CASSQEGPGLAGYEQYF,TRBV4-2,TRBJ2-7,few,TRBD2
TGTGCCAGCAGCGTAGGCGGAGGTGGCTCCTACAATGAGCAGTTCTTC,CASSVGGGGSYNEQFF,TRBV9,TRBJ2-1,NA,NA
TGTGCCACCAGTGATTTTATCGGGACCTCAATATTTAGGCAGTTCTTC,CATSDFIGTSIFRQFF,TRBV24-1,TRBJ2-1,many,NA
TGCAGTGCTAGAGATAACTCGGGACAGGGCACAGATACGCAGTATTTT,CSARDNSGQGTDTQYF,TRBV20-1,TRBJ2-3,few,TRBD1
TGTGCCAGCAGCTTGAGAGGGGGCGTGAAAGCTTTCTTT,CASSLRGGVKAFF,TRBV5-6,TRBJ1-1,few,TRBD1
TGCAGTGCTTCCCCTGGGGCGGGGGCGTACAATGAGCAGTTCTTC,CSASPGAGAYNEQFF,TRBV20-1,TRBJ2-1,NA,NA
TGTGCCAGCAGCTTAGCGGTTGGGGCAACTGCGGGCAATCAGCCCCAGCATTTT,CASSLAVGATAGNQPQHF,TRBV7-9,TRBJ1-5,NA,NA
TGTGCCAGCAGCTTGGCCGGGACGTACGACAGTGAGCAGTTCTTC,CASSLAGTYDSEQFF,TRBV5-6,TRBJ2-1,NA,NA
TGTGCCAGCAGCCAAGGACCGGTAGCGGGAGGAGGAGATACGCAGTATTTT,CASSQGPVAGGGDTQYF,TRBV9,TRBJ2-3,NA,TRBD2
TGTGCCAGCAGCCCCCGGACAGCCTACACAGATACGCAGTATTTT,CASSPRTAYTDTQYF,TRBV5-6,TRBJ2-3,NA,NA
TGCAGTGCTAGAGAAACCCCGGGGAACTATGGCTACACCTTC,CSARETPGNYGYTF,TRBV20-1,TRBJ1-2,NA,NA
TGCGCCAGCAGCTTGGCCGGGACAGAGACCTACAAGCAGTACTTC,CASSLAGTETYKQYF,TRBV5-1,TRBJ2-7,NA,TRBD1
TGTGCCAGCAGCACCCGGGGTCCGAACACTGAAGCTTTCTTT,CASSTRGPNTEAFF,TRBV11-3,TRBJ1-1,NA,NA
TGTGCCAGCTCACCGACAGGGGTGCTGGACAATGAGCAGTTCTTC,CASSPTGVLDNEQFF,TRBV18,TRBJ2-1,few,TRBD1
TGTGCCAGCAGCCAAGATGCCCCAGGTTTCCCTCAGCCCCAGCATTTT,CASSQDAPGFPQPQHF,TRBV3-1,TRBJ1-5,NA,NA
TGTGCCAGCAGCTTACAGACTAGTCTAATCGACGAGCAGTACTTC,CASSLQTSLIDEQYF,TRBV7-2,TRBJ2-7,NA,NA
TGTGCCAGCAGTTTATTTATCTCCCCACTAGCGGCATCCTACAATAAGCAGTTCTTC,CASSLFISPLAASYNKQFF,TRBV27,TRBJ2-1,NA,TRBD2
TGTGCCAGCAGCTTAGAGCCGGGAGGCCGCACTGAAGCTTTCTTT,CASSLEPGGRTEAFF,TRBV7-2,TRBJ1-1,NA,NA
TGTGCCAGCAGTTTAAATGTCGGGGGGGATCAGCCCCAGCATTTT,CASSLNVGGDQPQHF,TRBV12-3/TRBV12-4,TRBJ1-5,NA,NA
TGTGCCAGCAGCCAAGCAGATCAGCCCCAGCATTTT,CASSQADQPQHF,TRBV3-1,TRBJ1-5,few,NA
TGTGCCAGTAGTATATCAGGGGGAGCCTACAATGAGCAGTTCTTC,CASSISGGAYNEQFF,TRBV19,TRBJ2-1,NA,TRBD1
TGTGCCAGCAACGGACTCAGGGGGGGCAATGAGCAGTACTTC,CASNGLRGGNEQYF,TRBV7-2,TRBJ2-5,NA,NA
TGCAGCGGCGGAGGACTGTCCGGGGAGCTGTTTTTT,CSGGGLSGELFF,TRBV29-1,TRBJ2-2,NA,NA
TGTGCCAGCAGTTTACATCCGGGACAGGGTACAGATACGCAGTATTTT,CASSLHPGQGTDTQYF,TRBV12-3/TRBV12-4,TRBJ2-3,few,TRBD1
TGCAGCGTTGAAGAGGGGGTAGCGGGAGCTCAGCAGTACTTC,CSVEEGVAGAQQYF,TRBV29-1,TRBJ2-5,NA,TRBD2
TGTGCCAGCAGCCAAGAGCGGGAGGTCGTAAATGAGCAGTACTTC,CASSQEREVVNEQYF,TRBV4-2,TRBJ2-7,few,TRBD2
TGTGCCAGCAGTTACGGCGTGGGGCAGTACTTC,CASSYGVGQYF,TRBV6-5,TRBJ2-5,many,NA
TGTGCCAGCTCACCACAAGGGCCCGGAGGAGAGACCCAGTACTTC,CASSPQGPGGETQYF,TRBV18,TRBJ2-5,few,NA
TGCAGTGCTAGAGATCTCAGGGAGGATCAGCCCCAGCATTTT,CSARDLREDQPQHF,TRBV20-1,TRBJ1-5,NA,NA